The following is a T cell receptor (beta chain) sequence with its context. Antigen: not known. The entry originates in a study of T cells after posttransplantation cyclophosphamide. Study conclusions and caveats: Later blood repertoires were often dominated by clones from the donor CD8+ memory compartment. After PTCy, TRB diversity resembled that of CNI/methotrexate controls.

Cyclophosphamide on days +3 and +4 followed busulfan-fludarabine conditioning and a marrow graft. Germline loops: CDR1 SGHRS, CDR2 YFSETQ. CDR3 length: 16 residues. Trimming pared 0 bases from V and 3 bases from J, leaving 15 bases between. Some clones are missing from TCRdb's copy, which holds only in-frame ones; the method was immunoSEQ multiplex PCR. Counted here are thousands of clones, 81% occurring once; the ten biggest clones make up about 20%. The chain employs TRBV5-1 and TRBJ1-1; no definite D call. This specimen was PBMCs, taken after allogeneic stem cell transplant with posttransplant cyclophosphamide. The TCR sequence derives from a female patient between 50 and 59 years old who received an allogeneic stem cell transplant from a related donor, was CMV-positive, and had no GVHD. The graft donor may be the source of some T cells. The CDR3 loop reads CASSLGGGERYTEAFF. DNA of the CDR3: TGCGCCAGCAGCTTGGGAGGCGGGGAAAGGTACACTGAAGCTTTCTTT. The full variable domain, in which reference TRBV5-1 and TRBJ1-1 provide the parts outside the CDR3, is KAGVTQTPRYLIKTRGQQVTLSCSPISGHRSVSWYQQTPGQGLQFLFEYFSETQRNKGNFPGRFSGRQFSNSRSEMNVSTLELGDSALYLCASSLGGGERYTEAFFGQGTRLTVV.